This TCR beta chain was identified in a study of T cell responses to AZD1222 COVID-19 vaccine. Study in general: Both about-4-week and about-12-week second-dose recipients were combined.

Assay: immunoSEQ multiplex PCR; the TCRdb copy retains only in-frame clones and omits some. In the table there are approximately 140,000 clones, more than 70% of which are singletons. Study findings and constraints: It should be noted that donors were predominantly white British and more often female, and clonal diversity was possibly underestimated. Among AZD1222 vaccinees, only six or seven were seropositive at baseline. CD4 TCRs covered the whole spike, strongest at regions 160-218 and 743-854.

Trimming removed 3 bases at V and 1 base at J, with 10 bases between. This CDR3 is built from 15 residues. Germline-derived CDR1 and CDR2 are SGHKS and YYEKEE (reference sequence). Regarding this clone: Antigen unknown.

This receptor was obtained from an adult in good health. The genes are TRBV5-5 and TRBJ2-2; weak D call: TRBD1 (5 bases). The sequenced sample was peripheral blood, obtained on day 0 of AZD1222 vaccination. The CDR3 DNA sequence: TGTGCCAGCAGCTCGTATCAGGGGAACACCGGGGAGCTGTTTTTT. Its protein product is CASSSYQGNTGELFF.